A single sample gave rise to the 22 T cell receptor beta chains below, sequenced in a study of siplizumab effects on memory and regulatory T cells. Method: immunoSEQ multiplex PCR; TCRdb's copy keeps in-frame clones and lacks some. Of more than 85,000 clones detected, 94% appear once; the ten largest clones hold 0.55% to 0.65%. Material for sequencing was Tregs sorted from blood. These receptors came from a human donor in good health.

The chain uses TRBV7-2 and TRBJ1-4; the D gene is possibly TRBD1 (6 bases). Germline V CDR1 and CDR2: SGHTA, FQGNSA. Trimming took 5 bases from V and 4 from J, leaving 14 bases between them. The CDR3 contains 15 residues. This chain's CDR3 is CASSPPTGINEKLFF. The CDR3 DNA follows: TGTGCCAGCAGCCCTCCGACAGGAATTAATGAAAAACTGTTTTTT.

The CDR3 is CASSFPAGTSGSVITGELFF. CDR3 coding DNA: TGTGCCAGCAGTTTTCCCGCCGGGACTAGCGGGAGCGTAATCACCGGGGAGCTGTTTTTT. The V call is TRBV28, the J call TRBJ2-2, with 14 bases fitting TRBD2. The CDR3 has 20 residues. With 3 bases clipped from V and 4 bases from J, the junction kept 13 bases outside the gene matches. Germline V gene data show CDR1 as MDHEN and CDR2 as SYDVKM.

The count of this clone is one. This sample also contains other DNA sequences that code for the same CDR3. This chain joins TRBV7-9 and TRBJ1-1; D is unresolved. V gave up 1 base and J gave up 2 bases, with 5 bases separating them. The CDR3 is 13 residues long. Per germline, CDR1 SEHNR and CDR2 FQNEAQ (reference sequence). DNA for the CDR3: TGTGCCAGCAGCTTAGTTGGAAACACTGAAGCTTTCTTT. Translation gives CASSLVGNTEAFF.

The chain employs TRBV7-8 and TRBJ1-4, with D possibly TRBD1 on 5 matching bases. CDR3 size: 14 residues. CDR1 is SGHVS, CDR2 FQNEAQ, per germline. With 6 bases removed from V and 10 bases from J, the gap between germline ends came to 18 bases. Here the CDR3 reads CASSPPGFGGKLFF. The CDR3 nucleotides read TGTGCCAGCAGTCCGCCAGGCTTTGGGGGAAAACTGTTTTTT.

The genes are TRBV29-1 and TRBJ2-5; D is undetermined. There are 12 residues in the CDR3. V lost 5 bases to trimming and J lost 2 bases, with 9 bases between them. Germline CDR1 is SQVTM and CDR2 is ANQGSEA. The CDR3 loop is CSVLATQETQYF. The CDR3 region has the DNA TGCAGCGTTCTGGCCACTCAAGAGACCCAGTACTTC.

The J gene is TRBJ2-1, the V gene TRBV28; no firm D call. Germline CDR1 MDHEN, CDR2 SYDVKM. This CDR3 contains 14 residues. V lost 6 bases and J 5 bases, leaving 14 bases between the germline ends. CDR3 coding DNA: TGTGCCAGCAGGTTACTATCCGGCCACAATGAGCAGTTCTTC. Amino acid sequence: CASRLLSGHNEQFF.

The V and J genes are TRBV9 and TRBJ2-2; no clear D. V lost 2 bases, J lost 2 bases, and 7 bases lay in between. Germline CDR1 is SGDLS and CDR2 is YYNGEE. The length of the CDR3 is 14 residues. CDR3 in amino acids: CASSVWLNTGELFF. For the CDR3, the DNA is TGTGCCAGCAGCGTTTGGCTTAACACCGGGGAGCTGTTTTTT.

The chain has TRBV20-1 and TRBJ1-2; D gene uncertain. The V gene's germline CDR1 is DFQATT and CDR2 SNEGSKA (reference sequence). The V and J ends lost 4 bases and 8 bases respectively, with 11 bases between them. The CDR3 extends over 11 amino acids. The DNA for the CDR3 is TGCAGTGCTAAGGACCCACGGGGCTACACCTTC. Protein: CSAKDPRGYTF.

V usage is TRBV5-1 and J usage is TRBJ1-2; no firm D call. Germline CDR1 and CDR2: SGHRS and YFSETQ. V gave up 5 bases and J gave up 3 bases, with 14 bases separating them. The CDR3 consists of 14 residues. The CDR3 nucleotides are TGCGCCAGCAGGTTCGGGGAGAGGGACTATGGCTACACCTTC. This translates into CASRFGERDYGYTF.

This chain uses TRBV7-6 with TRBJ2-2; D not certain. Trimming took off 0 bases at V and 1 base at J, with 15 bases between the two ends. CDR1 is SGHVS, CDR2 FNYEAQ, per germline. The length of the CDR3 is 18 residues. Written as DNA, the CDR3 is TGTGCCAGCAGCTTAGCGTCTCGGAACGGCCTGAACACCGGGGAGCTGTTTTTT. It codes for CASSLASRNGLNTGELFF.

The chain recombines TRBV9 with TRBJ2-3, with 8 bases that match TRBD2. The J segment lost 4 bases and the V segment lost 0 bases, leaving 7 bases of the junction unmatched. The germline gives CDR1 SGDLS, CDR2 YYNGEE. The CDR3 spans 16 residues. In nucleotides, the CDR3 is TGTGCCAGCAGCGTAGGCCCTAGCGGGCCTTCAGATACGCAGTATTTT. Encoded protein: CASSVGPSGPSDTQYF.

This rearrangement joins TRBV5-4 to TRBJ1-3; no firm D call. CDR1 and CDR2 (germline): SGHNT, YYREEE (reference sequence). V dropped 4 bases and J dropped 0 bases, with 11 bases sitting between them. This CDR3 has 15 amino acids. The DNA of the CDR3 is TGTGCCAGCAGCCTCGGACTTTCCTCTGGAAACACCATATATTTT. Its translation is CASSLGLSSGNTIYF.

CDR3 sequence: CASNQGTSAYNEQFF. The CDR3 coding sequence is TGCGCCAGCAATCAAGGGACTAGCGCTTACAATGAGCAGTTCTTC. V and J are TRBV5-1 and TRBJ2-1, with 10 bases that match TRBD2. Germline assignment: CDR1 SGHRS and CDR2 YFSETQ. This CDR3 contains 15 residues. V trimming: 6 bases; J trimming: 4 bases; junction bases outside the gene matches: 7.

Here the CDR3 DNA reads TGTGCCAGCAGGGCCGCCAGGGGAGTGCGCGAGCAGTACTTC. It codes for CASRAARGVREQYF. The rearrangement links TRBV6-6 to TRBJ2-7; D is possibly TRBD1 (6 bases). The CDR3 length is 14 residues. Germline CDR1 reads MNHNY; CDR2 reads SVGAGI (reference sequence). The V gene lost 6 bases and the J gene lost 6 bases, with 18 bases spanning the gap.

This chain links TRBV5-6 with TRBJ1-5; perhaps TRBD1 as D (5 bases). This CDR3 spans 14 amino acids. V gave up 0 bases and J gave up 6 bases, with 10 bases separating them. Germline V gives CDR1 SGHDT, CDR2 YYEEEE. This chain's CDR3 is CASSLVGGSQPQHF. CDR3 in DNA: TGTGCCAGCAGCTTGGTCGGGGGAAGTCAGCCCCAGCATTTT.

This chain joins TRBV5-4 and TRBJ2-7, with 7 bases lining up with TRBD1. V dropped 4 bases and J dropped 2; count of bases not matched to a gene: 6. This CDR3 contains 14 residues. Germline CDR1 SGHNT, CDR2 YYREEE (reference sequence). The CDR3 region is CASSLPGQPYEQYF. CDR3 bases: TGTGCCAGCAGCCTACCGGGACAGCCCTACGAGCAGTACTTC.

The genes are TRBV11-2 and TRBJ2-1; D is unresolved. The germline gives CDR1 SGHAT, CDR2 FQNNGV. V was pared by 5 bases and J by 3 bases, with 5 bases between. The CDR3 runs 12 residues. Written as DNA, the CDR3 is TGTGCCAGCAGCATTGACTACAATGAGCAGTTCTTC. It specifies CASSIDYNEQFF.

V and J are TRBV5-4 and TRBJ1-1; D unresolved. CDR1 is SGHNT and CDR2 is YYREEE in the germline V gene (reference sequence). V shed 4 bases and J shed 1 base, with 14 bases lying between them. The CDR3 is made up of 15 amino acids. The CDR3 sequence is CASSLPGPANTEAFF. The CDR3 nucleotides read TGTGCCAGCAGCCTGCCCGGTCCTGCGAACACTGAAGCTTTCTTT.

The V gene is TRBV28, the J gene TRBJ2-3; D is unclear. This CDR3 is built from 14 residues. In germline, CDR1 is MDHEN, CDR2 SYDVKM. Trimming took off 3 bases at V and 5 bases at J, with 12 bases between the two ends. CDR3 region: CASSFKAVVDTQYF. The CDR3 DNA sequence: TGTGCCAGCAGTTTTAAGGCCGTAGTAGATACGCAGTATTTT. The full variable domain, in which reference TRBV28 and TRBJ2-3 provide the parts outside the CDR3, is DVKVTQSSRYLVKRTGEKVFLECVQDMDHENMFWYRQDPGLGLRLIYFSYDVKMKEKGDIPEGYSVSREKKERFSLILESASTNQTSMYLCASSFKAVVDTQYFGPGTRLTVL.

The chain combines TRBV19 with TRBJ1-5, with 7 bases identical to TRBD1. The CDR3 sequence is 15 residues long. Germline CDR1 and CDR2: LNHDA and SQIVND (reference sequence). V gave up 10 bases and J gave up 1 base; unmatched junction bases: 10. CDR3 sequence (DNA): TGTGCCACGACAGGGTGGGGCCAAAGCAATCAGCCCCAGCATTTT. Protein: CATTGWGQSNQPQHF.

In nucleotides, the CDR3 is TGCGCCAGCAGCTTGGAATTTCAGGGCGGGGAGCTGTTTTTT. Amino acid sequence: CASSLEFQGGELFF. The rearrangement joins TRBV5-1 to TRBJ2-2, with D perhaps TRBD1 (5 bases). V gave up 0 bases and J gave up 7 bases, with 10 bases separating them. The CDR3 extends over 14 amino acids. In germline, CDR1 is SGHRS, CDR2 YFSETQ.

This clone was seen a single time. DNA of the CDR3: TGTGCCAGCAGTCGGACAGGCAATCAGCCCCAGCATTTT. Encoded protein: CASSRTGNQPQHF. J is TRBJ1-5 and V is TRBV27; maybe TRBD1 (6 bases). Looked up from germline, CDR1 is MNHEY and CDR2 is SMNVEV (reference sequence). The CDR3 covers 13 residues. Trimming shortened V by 5 bases and J by 2 bases, and 7 bases separated the two germline ends.